This T cell receptor (beta chain) comes out of a study of blood T cell repertoires in COVID-19. Study information: The samples span acute and convalescent COVID-19 from the United States, Italy and Spain. From T cells, B-cell-depleted T cells, or PBMCs came the material, which was cDNA or gDNA.

The sample holds one count of this clone. Original methodology: Estimation of nucleated cell counts relied on the amplification of reference gene primers. Here immunoSEQ multiplex PCR was the method, and the copy in TCRdb shows in-frame clones only, minus some. V, J and clone size are taken as reported in that table, and D and trimming were inferred from the DNA itself. The sample has roughly 280,000 clones; approximately 90% are singletons. This CDR3 comprises 15 residues. CDR1 and CDR2 (germline): MNHEY, SMNVEV (reference sequence). Trimming cost V 5 bases and J 2 bases; bases outside gene matches: 6.

The sequence derives from a man younger than 35 with active or convalescent COVID-19. V usage is TRBV27 and J usage is TRBJ2-3, with 8 bases that match TRBD2. Sequenced material: peripheral blood. The CDR3 bases are TGTGCCAGCAGTGCAACTAGCGGACCCACAGATACGCAGTATTTT. It yields the protein CASSATSGPTDTQYF.